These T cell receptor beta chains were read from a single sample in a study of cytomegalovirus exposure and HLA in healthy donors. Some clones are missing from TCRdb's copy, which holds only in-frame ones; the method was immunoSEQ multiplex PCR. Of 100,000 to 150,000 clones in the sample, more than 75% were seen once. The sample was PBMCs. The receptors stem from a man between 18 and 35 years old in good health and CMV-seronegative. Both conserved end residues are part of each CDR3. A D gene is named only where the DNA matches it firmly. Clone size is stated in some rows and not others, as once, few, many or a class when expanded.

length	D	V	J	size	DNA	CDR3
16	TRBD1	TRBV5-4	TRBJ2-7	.	TGTGCCAGCAGTCGCTTGGGGACAGGTACACCCTACGAGCAGTACTTC	CASSRLGTGTPYEQYF
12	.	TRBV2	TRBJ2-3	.	TGTGCCAGCAGTATGACAGGAGATACGCAGTATTTT	CASSMTGDTQYF
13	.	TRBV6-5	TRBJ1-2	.	TGTGCCAGCAGCAAGGGGCGTTTGTATGGCTACACCTTC	CASSKGRLYGYTF
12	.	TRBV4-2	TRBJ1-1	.	TGTGCCAGCAGCCAAGGAGGGGGGGCAGCTTTCTTT	CASSQGGGAAFF
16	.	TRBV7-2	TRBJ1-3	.	TGTGCCAGCAGCTTAGCCGGTCTTCGCTCTGGAAACACCATATATTTT	CASSLAGLRSGNTIYF
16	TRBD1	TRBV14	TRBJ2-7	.	TGTGCCAGCAGCCCAGCCCGGGACAGGGGGCTCTACGAGCAGTACTTC	CASSPARDRGLYEQYF
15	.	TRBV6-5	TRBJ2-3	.	TGTGCCAGCAGTTACTCCTTGCAGGGTACAGATACGCAGTATTTT	CASSYSLQGTDTQYF
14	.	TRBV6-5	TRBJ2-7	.	TGTGCCAGCAGTTTGAGTGAAGTCTCCTACGAGCAGTACTTC	CASSLSEVSYEQYF
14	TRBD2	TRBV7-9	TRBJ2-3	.	TGTGCCAGCAGCTTAGGAACAGGTCGGGGGGTTACGTATTTT	CASSLGTGRGVTYF
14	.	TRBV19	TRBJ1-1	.	TGTGCCAGTAGTATGACGGGGGGCAACACTGAAGCTTTCTTT	CASSMTGGNTEAFF
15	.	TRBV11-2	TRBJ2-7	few	TGTGCCAGCAGCTTAGATCAAGGAGCATCCCACGAGCAGTACTTC	CASSLDQGASHEQYF